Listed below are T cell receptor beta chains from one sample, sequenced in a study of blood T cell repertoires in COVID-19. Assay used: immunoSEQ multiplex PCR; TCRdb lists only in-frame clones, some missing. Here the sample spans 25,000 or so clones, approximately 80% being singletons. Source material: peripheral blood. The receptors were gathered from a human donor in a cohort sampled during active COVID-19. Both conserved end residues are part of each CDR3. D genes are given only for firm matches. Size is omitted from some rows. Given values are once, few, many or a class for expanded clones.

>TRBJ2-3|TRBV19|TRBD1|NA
TGTGCCAGTAGTATATTGACAGGGGAAACGCAGTATTTT
CASSILTGETQYF
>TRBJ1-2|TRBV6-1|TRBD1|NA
TGTGCCAGCAGTGAGAGGACAGGGGCAGGCTATGGCTACACCTTC
CASSERTGAGYGYTF
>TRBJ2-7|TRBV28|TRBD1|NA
TGTGCCAGCAGTGGTCCCGGGACAGGGGAGGAGTACGAGCAGTACTTC
CASSGPGTGEEYEQYF
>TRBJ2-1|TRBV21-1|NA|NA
TGTGCCAGCAGCAAAAATTCGGGACTAAGACATAGCAATGAGCAGTTCTTC
CASSKNSGLRHSNEQFF
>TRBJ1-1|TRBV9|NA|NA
TGTGCCAGCAGTGAGGGCAGGAAATTCATGAACACTGAAGCTTTCTTT
CASSEGRKFMNTEAFF
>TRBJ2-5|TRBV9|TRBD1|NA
TGTGCCAGCAGCGTAAGGGGGCTCTGGGAGGAGACCCAGTACTTC
CASSVRGLWEETQYF
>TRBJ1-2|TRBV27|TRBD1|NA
TGTGCCAGCACCTCCGGACAGGGTGGCTATGGCTACACCTTC
CASTSGQGGYGYTF
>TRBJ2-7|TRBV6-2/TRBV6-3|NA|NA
TGTGCCAGCAGCCTAAGCGGAGAGCAGTACTTC
CASSLSGEQYF
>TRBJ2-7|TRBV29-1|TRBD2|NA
TGCAGCGTTGAAAATTCGGGAGGACACGGACACTACGAGCAGTACTTC
CSVENSGGHGHYEQYF
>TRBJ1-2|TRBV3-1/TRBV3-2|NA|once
TGTGCCAGCAGCCCGGGGACATACTCTAACTATGGCTACACCTTC
CASSPGTYSNYGYTF
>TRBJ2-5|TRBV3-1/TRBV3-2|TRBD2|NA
TGTGCCAGCAGCCCACTAGCGGGGGAAAGTGAGACCCAGTACTTC
CASSPLAGESETQYF
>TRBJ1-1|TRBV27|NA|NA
TGTGCCAGCAGTTTCCGCAGGAACACTGAAGCTTTCTTT
CASSFRRNTEAFF
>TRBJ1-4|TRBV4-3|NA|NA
TGCGCCAGCAGCCAAGATAGTACTACCAGAGGGGAAAAACTGTTTTTT
CASSQDSTTRGEKLFF
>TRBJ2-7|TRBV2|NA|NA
TGTGCCAGCAGTACTAGCGGGACAGGGAACGAGCAGTACTTC
CASSTSGTGNEQYF
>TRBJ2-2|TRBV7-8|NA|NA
TGTGCCAGCAGCTTAGGAATAGCCGGGGAGCTGTTTTTT
CASSLGIAGELFF
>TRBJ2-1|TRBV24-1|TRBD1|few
TGTGCCACCAGTGACTTATCCGGGACAGGGGAATGGAATGAGCAGTTCTTC
CATSDLSGTGEWNEQFF
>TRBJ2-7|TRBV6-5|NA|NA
TGTGCCAGCACTTCTGACAGGTTGGGGAGCGAGCAGTACTTC
CASTSDRLGSEQYF
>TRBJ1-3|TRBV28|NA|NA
TGTGCCAGCACCCTCCAACAGCACGGAAACACCATATATTTT
CASTLQQHGNTIYF
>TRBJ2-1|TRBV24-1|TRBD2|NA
TGTGCCACCAGTGATCCCGGGGGGAGCTCCTACAATGAGCAGTTCTTC
CATSDPGGSSYNEQFF
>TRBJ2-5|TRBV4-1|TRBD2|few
TGCGCCAGCAGCCAAGATGGACTAGCTTCGGAGACCCAGTACTTC
CASSQDGLASETQYF
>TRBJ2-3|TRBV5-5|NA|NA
TGTGCCAGCAGCTTGGACGGTCCCGGGGTAGCAGATACGCAGTATTTT
CASSLDGPGVADTQYF
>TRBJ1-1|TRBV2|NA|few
TGTGCCAGCAGTGATCTAGATAGACCTGAAGCTTTCTTT
CASSDLDRPEAFF
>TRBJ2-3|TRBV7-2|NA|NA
TGTGCCAGCAGCTTTTGGAGTGGGGCCGGAACAGATACGCAGTATTTT
CASSFWSGAGTDTQYF
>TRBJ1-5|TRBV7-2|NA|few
TGTGCCAGCAGCCAGACGGGTCGGGGCAATCAGCCCCAGCATTTT
CASSQTGRGNQPQHF
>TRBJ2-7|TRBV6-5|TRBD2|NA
TGTGCCAGCAGTTACAGTACTAGCGGGGGGGTTTTCGAGCAGTACTTC
CASSYSTSGGVFEQYF
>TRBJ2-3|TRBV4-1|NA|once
TGCGCCAGCAGCCAAGATCGAGCGGCTAGCACAGATACGCAGTATTTT
CASSQDRAASTDTQYF
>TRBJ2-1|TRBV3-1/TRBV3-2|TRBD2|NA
TGTGCCAGCAGCCGTAGACTAGCGGGTTCTTACAATGAGCAGTTCTTC
CASSRRLAGSYNEQFF
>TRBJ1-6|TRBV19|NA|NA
TGTGCCAGTAGTGTCGGCTCGGGTGGTTCACCCCTCCACTTT
CASSVGSGGSPLHF
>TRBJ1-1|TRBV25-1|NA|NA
TGTGCCAGCAGTGGTACGGGTCCACTGAGCACTGAAGCTTTCTTT
CASSGTGPLSTEAFF
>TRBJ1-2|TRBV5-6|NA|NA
TGTGCCAGCAGCCCGGGGACTCTCGGGGGATATGGCTACACCTTC
CASSPGTLGGYGYTF
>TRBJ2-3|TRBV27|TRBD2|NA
TGTGCCAGCAGTACCCCGTGGGAGGGCCGGAGCACAGATACGCAGTATTTT
CASSTPWEGRSTDTQYF
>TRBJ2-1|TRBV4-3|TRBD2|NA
TGCGCCAGCAGCCAGAGGGACGGTAGCGGGAATGAGCAGTTCTTC
CASSQRDGSGNEQFF
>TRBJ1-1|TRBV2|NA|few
TGTGCCAGCAGTGACCGGGGATTGTACACTGAAGCTTTCTTT
CASSDRGLYTEAFF
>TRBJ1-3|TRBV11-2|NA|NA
TGTGCCAGCAGCTTAGATACCAGGGCTGGAAACACCATATATTTT
CASSLDTRAGNTIYF
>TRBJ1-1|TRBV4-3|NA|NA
TGCGCCAGCAGCCAGGGAGGAAGGAACACTGAAGCTTTCTTT
CASSQGGRNTEAFF
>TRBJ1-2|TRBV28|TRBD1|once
TGTGCCAGCAGTATTACAGGGGGCACAGTGGGCTACACCTTC
CASSITGGTVGYTF
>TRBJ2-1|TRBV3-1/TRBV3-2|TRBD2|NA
TGTGCCAGCAGCCAATTCTCGATCGGGACTAGCGGTCTATTGGGGTACAATGAGCAGTTCTTC
CASSQFSIGTSGLLGYNEQFF
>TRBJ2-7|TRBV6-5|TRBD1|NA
TGTGCCAGCGGCCTGACAGGGAACTCCTACGAGCAGTACTTC
CASGLTGNSYEQYF
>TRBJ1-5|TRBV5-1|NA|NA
TGCGCCAGCAGCTTCCCGTGGGACACAGCTACCCGGGACAATCAGCCCCAGCATTTT
CASSFPWDTATRDNQPQHF
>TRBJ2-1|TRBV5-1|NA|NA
TGCGCCAGCAGCTTGAAACTCTACAATGAGCAGTTCTTC
CASSLKLYNEQFF
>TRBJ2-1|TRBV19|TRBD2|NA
TGTGCCAGTAGTATAGGGGGAGCGGGAGGGCGTTACAATGAGCAGTTCTTC
CASSIGGAGGRYNEQFF
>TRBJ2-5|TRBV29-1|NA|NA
TGCAGCGCCGTGACAGGGGAGGGGACCCAGTACTTC
CSAVTGEGTQYF
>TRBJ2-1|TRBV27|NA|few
TGTGCCAGCAGTTCGGGGACTCACCGCTGGAATGAGCAGTTCTTC
CASSSGTHRWNEQFF
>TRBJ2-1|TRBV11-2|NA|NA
TGTGCCAGCAGCTCGACAAACAGTGAAATCTACAATGAGCAGTTCTTC
CASSSTNSEIYNEQFF
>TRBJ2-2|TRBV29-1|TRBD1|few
TGCAGCGTTGGGCCACAGGGGCATCCCGGGGAGCTGTTTTTT
CSVGPQGHPGELFF
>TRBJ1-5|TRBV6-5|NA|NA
TGTGCCAGCAGTTGGGCCCCCAATCAGCCCCAGCATTTT
CASSWAPNQPQHF
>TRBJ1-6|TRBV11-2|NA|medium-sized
TGTGCCAGCAGCTTAGATTGGATCGGGGAATGGAGTTCACCCCTCCACTTT
CASSLDWIGEWSSPLHF
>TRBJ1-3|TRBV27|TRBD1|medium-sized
TGTGCCAGCAGGACAGGGACTGGAAACACCATATATTTT
CASRTGTGNTIYF
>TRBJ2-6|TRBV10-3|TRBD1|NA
TGTGCCATCAGTGAGGACAGGGGTTCCTTCTGGGCCAACGTCCTGACTTTC
CAISEDRGSFWANVLTF
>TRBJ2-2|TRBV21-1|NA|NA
TGTGCCAGCAAGCGAGCCCAGAACACCGGGGAGCTGTTTTTT
CASKRAQNTGELFF
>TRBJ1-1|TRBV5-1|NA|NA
TGCGCCAGCAGCTTGGGCGACCCGGGGGTGGAAGCTTTCTTT
CASSLGDPGVEAFF
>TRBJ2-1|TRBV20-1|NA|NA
TGCAGTGCTGGTGTAGGAGGCTACAATGAGCAGTTCTTC
CSAGVGGYNEQFF
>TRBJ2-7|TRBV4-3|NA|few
TGCGCCAGCAGCCAAGATGGGGGCCCCTACGAGCAGTACTTC
CASSQDGGPYEQYF